This T cell receptor (beta chain) was identified in a study of T-cell memory formation after mild COVID-19. Study results and limitations: The appearance of some responding clones in pre-infection memory suggested that cross-reactive memory joined.

The germline gives CDR1 SGHVS, CDR2 FNYEAQ. V shed 1 base and J 8 bases; nucleotides not matched to a gene: 10. The CDR3 is 15 residues long. In TCRdb, the 5' RACE reads were re-called with MiXCR into one record per CDR3 protein. Among approximately 340,000 distinct CDR3 sequences, around 13% were seen once, and the ten largest hold 20% to 25%. This clonotype was detected many times. Its specificity is unknown. The receptor's source is a man in his late teens or twenties who had mild COVID-19 (a few samples of this study predate the infection). Cell type and time point are not known. Sequencing was performed on PBMCs or a T cell subset sorted from them (not recorded which). J is TRBJ2-5 and V is TRBV7-6, with 7 nucleotides matching TRBD2. The CDR3 coding sequence is TGTGCCAGCAGCTTAGGAGCTAGCGGTCAGCTTACCCAGTACTTC. The encoded protein is CASSLGASGQLTQYF.